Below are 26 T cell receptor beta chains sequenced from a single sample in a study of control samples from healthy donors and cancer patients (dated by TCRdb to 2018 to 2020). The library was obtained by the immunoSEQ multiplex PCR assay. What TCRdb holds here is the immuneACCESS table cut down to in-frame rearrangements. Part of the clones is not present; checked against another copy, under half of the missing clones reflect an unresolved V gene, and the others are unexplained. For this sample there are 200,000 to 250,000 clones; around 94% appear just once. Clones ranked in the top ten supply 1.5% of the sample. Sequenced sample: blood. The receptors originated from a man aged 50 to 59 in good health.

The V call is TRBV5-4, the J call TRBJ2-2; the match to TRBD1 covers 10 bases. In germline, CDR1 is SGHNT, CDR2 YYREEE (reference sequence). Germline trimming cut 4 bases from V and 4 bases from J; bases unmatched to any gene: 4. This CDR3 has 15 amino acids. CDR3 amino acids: CASSGRQGATGELFF. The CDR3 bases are TGTGCCAGCAGCGGTAGACAGGGGGCCACCGGGGAGCTGTTTTTT.

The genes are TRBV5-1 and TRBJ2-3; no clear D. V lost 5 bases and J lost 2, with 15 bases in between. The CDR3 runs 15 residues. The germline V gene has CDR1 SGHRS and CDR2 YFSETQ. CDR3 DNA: TGCGCCAGCAGGCTCCGGGTCCTAACCACAGATACGCAGTATTTT. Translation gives CASRLRVLTTDTQYF. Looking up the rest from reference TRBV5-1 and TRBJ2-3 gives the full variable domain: KAGVTQTPRYLIKTRGQQVTLSCSPISGHRSVSWYQQTPGQGLQFLFEYFSETQRNKGNFPGRFSGRQFSNSRSEMNVSTLELGDSALYLCASRLRVLTTDTQYFGPGTRLTVL.

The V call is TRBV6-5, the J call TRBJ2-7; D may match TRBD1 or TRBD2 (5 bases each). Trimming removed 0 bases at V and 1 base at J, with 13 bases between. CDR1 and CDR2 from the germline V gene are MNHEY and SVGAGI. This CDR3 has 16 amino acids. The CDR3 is CASSYSRDGGSYEQYF. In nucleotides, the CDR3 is TGTGCCAGCAGTTACTCAAGGGATGGGGGATCCTACGAGCAGTACTTC.

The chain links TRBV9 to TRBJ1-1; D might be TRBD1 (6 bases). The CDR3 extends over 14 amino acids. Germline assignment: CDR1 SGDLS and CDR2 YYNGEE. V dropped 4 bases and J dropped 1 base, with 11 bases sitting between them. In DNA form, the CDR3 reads TGTGCCAGCAGCCTGCCACAGGGGAACACTGAAGCTTTCTTT. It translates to CASSLPQGNTEAFF.

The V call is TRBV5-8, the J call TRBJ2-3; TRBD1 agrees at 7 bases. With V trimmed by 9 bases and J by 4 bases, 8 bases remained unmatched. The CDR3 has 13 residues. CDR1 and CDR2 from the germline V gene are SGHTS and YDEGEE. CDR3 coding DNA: TGTGCCACTTCGACAGGGACCTCAGATACGCAGTATTTT. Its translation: CATSTGTSDTQYF.

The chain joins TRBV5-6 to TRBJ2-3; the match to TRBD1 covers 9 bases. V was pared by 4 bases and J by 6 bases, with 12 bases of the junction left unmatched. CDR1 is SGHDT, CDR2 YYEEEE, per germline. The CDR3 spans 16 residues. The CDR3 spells CASSLPGQGVWDTQYF. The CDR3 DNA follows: TGTGCCAGCAGCCTTCCGGGACAGGGAGTATGGGATACGCAGTATTTT.

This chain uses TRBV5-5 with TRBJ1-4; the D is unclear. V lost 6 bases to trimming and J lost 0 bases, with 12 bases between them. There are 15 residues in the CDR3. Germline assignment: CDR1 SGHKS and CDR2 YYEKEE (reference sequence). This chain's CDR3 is CASMFDPATNEKLFF. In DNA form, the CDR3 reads TGTGCCAGCATGTTCGATCCAGCAACTAATGAAAAACTGTTTTTT.

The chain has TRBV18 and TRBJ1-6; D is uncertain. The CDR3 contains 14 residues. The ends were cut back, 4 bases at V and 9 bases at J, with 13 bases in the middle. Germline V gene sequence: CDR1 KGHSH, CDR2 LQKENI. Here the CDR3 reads CASSHSEKFSPLHF. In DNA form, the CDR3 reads TGTGCCAGCTCACACTCCGAGAAGTTTTCACCCCTCCACTTT.

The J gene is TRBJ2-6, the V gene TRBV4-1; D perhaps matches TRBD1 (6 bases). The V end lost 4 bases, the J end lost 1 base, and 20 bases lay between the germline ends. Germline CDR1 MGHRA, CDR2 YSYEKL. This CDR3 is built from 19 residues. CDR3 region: CASSPRTVPLLSGANVLTF. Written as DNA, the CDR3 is TGCGCCAGCAGCCCAAGGACAGTTCCGCTCCTATCTGGGGCCAACGTCCTGACTTTC.

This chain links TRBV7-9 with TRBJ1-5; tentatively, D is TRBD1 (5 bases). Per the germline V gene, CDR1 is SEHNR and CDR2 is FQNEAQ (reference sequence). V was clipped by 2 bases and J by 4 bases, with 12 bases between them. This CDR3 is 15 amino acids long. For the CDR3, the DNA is TGTGCCAGCAGCTTACAGGGAGGGGTAAATCAGCCCCAGCATTTT. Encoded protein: CASSLQGGVNQPQHF.

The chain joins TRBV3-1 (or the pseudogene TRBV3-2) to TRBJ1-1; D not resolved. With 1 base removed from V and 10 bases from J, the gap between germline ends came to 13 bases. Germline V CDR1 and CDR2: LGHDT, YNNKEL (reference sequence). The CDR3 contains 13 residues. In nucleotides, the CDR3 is TGTGCCAGCAGCCAAGGTGGGTTTGGAGGAGCTTTCTTT. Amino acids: CASSQGGFGGAFF.

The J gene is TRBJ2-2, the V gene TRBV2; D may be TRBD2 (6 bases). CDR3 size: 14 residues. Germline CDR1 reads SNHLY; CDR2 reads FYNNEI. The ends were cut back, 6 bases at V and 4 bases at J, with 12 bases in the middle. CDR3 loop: CASRKGLFTGELFF. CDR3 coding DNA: TGTGCCAGCAGGAAGGGACTTTTCACCGGGGAGCTGTTTTTT.

CDR3 sequence: CASSPGAYNEQFF. The CDR3 coding sequence is TGTGCCAGCTCACCAGGGGCCTACAATGAGCAGTTCTTC. V gene TRBV18 combines with J gene TRBJ2-1; D is unresolved. Germline V lookup: CDR1 KGHSH, CDR2 LQKENI. The CDR3 runs to 13 residues. Between the trimmed V and J ends, which lost 2 bases and 2 bases, there was a span of 4 bases.

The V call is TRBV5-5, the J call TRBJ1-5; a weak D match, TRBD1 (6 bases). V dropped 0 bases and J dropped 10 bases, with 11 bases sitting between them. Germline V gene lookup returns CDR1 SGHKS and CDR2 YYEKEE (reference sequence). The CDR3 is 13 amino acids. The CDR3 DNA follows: TGTGCCAGCAGCTTGGCCCCGGACAGACCCCAGCATTTT. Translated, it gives CASSLAPDRPQHF.

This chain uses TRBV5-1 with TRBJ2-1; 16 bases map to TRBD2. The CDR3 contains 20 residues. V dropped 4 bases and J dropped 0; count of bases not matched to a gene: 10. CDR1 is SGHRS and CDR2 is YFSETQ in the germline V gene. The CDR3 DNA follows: TGCGCCAGCAGCCCGGGGACTAGCGGGGGGGCCTTGGGCTCCTACAATGAGCAGTTCTTC. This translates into CASSPGTSGGALGSYNEQFF.

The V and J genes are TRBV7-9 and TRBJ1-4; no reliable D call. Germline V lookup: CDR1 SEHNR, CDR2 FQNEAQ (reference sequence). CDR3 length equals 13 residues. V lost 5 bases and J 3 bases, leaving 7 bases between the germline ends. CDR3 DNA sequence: TGTGCCAGCAGCCTCGGGGCTAATGAAAAACTGTTTTTT. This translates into CASSLGANEKLFF.

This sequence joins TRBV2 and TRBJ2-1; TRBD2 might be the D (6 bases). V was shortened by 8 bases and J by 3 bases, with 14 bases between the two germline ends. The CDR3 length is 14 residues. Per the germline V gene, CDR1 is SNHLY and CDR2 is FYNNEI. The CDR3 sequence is CASGGTYLYNEQFF. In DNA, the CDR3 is TGTGCCAGCGGTGGGACTTACCTCTACAATGAGCAGTTCTTC. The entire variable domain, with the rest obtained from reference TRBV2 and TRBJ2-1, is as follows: EPEVTQTPSHQVTQMGQEVILRCVPISNHLYFYWYRQILGQKVEFLVSFYNNEISEKSEIFDDQFSVERPDGSNFTLKIRSTKLEDSAMYFCASGGTYLYNEQFFGPGTRLTVL.

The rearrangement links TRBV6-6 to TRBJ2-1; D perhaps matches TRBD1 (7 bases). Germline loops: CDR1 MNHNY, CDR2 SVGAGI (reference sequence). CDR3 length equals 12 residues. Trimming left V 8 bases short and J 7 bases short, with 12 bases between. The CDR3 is CASGAGGNEQFF. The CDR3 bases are TGTGCCAGCGGCGCAGGGGGGAATGAGCAGTTCTTC.

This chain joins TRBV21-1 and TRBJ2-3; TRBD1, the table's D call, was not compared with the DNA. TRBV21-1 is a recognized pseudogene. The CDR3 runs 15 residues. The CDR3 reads CASSPPGQGTDTQYF. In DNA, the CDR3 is TGTGCCAGCAGCCCGCCGGGACAAGGCACAGATACGCAGTATTTT.

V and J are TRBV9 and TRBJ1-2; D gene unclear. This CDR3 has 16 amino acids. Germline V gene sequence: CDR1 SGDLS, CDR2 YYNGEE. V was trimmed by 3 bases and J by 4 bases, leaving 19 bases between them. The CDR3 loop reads CASSADRAIRIYGYTF. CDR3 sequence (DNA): TGTGCCAGCAGCGCGGACCGGGCCATCCGGATCTATGGCTACACCTTC.

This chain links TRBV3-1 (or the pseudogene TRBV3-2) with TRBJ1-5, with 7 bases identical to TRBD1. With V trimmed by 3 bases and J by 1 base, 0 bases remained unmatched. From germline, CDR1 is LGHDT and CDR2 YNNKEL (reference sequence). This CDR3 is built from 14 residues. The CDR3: CASSQGQSNQPQHF. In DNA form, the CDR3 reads TGTGCCAGCAGCCAGGGACAGAGCAATCAGCCCCAGCATTTT.

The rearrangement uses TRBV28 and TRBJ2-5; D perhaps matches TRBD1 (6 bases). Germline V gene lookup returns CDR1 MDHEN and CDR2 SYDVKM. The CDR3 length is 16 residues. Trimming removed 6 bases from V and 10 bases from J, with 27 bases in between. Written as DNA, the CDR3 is TGTGCCAGCAGCTCATTTGACAGGTCCGTAGAGACGCGCCAGTACTTC. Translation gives CASSSFDRSVETRQYF. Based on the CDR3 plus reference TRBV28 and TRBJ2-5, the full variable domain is DVKVTQSSRYLVKRTGEKVFLECVQDMDHENMFWYRQDPGLGLRLIYFSYDVKMKEKGDIPEGYSVSREKKERFSLILESASTNQTSMYLCASSSFDRSVETRQYFGPGTRLLVL.

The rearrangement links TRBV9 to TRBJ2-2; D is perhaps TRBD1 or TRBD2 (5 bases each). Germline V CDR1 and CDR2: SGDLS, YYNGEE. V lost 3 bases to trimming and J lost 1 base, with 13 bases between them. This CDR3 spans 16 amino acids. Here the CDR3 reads CASSARDVRNTGELFF. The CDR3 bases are TGTGCCAGCAGCGCCAGGGACGTAAGGAACACCGGGGAGCTGTTTTTT.

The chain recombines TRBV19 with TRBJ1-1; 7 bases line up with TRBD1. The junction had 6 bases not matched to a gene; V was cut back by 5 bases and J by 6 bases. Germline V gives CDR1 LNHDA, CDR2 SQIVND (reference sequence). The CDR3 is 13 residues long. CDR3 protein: CASSQGVGSEAFF. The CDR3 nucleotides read TGTGCCAGTAGTCAGGGGGTAGGCTCTGAAGCTTTCTTT.

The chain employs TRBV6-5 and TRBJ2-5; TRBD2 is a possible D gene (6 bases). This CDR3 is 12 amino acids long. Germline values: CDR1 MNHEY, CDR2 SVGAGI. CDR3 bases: TGTGCGGAAGGGGCGGCGGGGGAGACCCAGTACTTC. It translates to CAEGAAGETQYF.

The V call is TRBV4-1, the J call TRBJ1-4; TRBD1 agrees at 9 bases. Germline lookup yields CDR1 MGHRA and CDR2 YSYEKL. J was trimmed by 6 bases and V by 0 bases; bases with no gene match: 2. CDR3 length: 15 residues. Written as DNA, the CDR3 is TGCGCCAGCAGCCAAGAAGGGACAGGGTATGAAAAACTGTTTTTT. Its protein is CASSQEGTGYEKLFF.